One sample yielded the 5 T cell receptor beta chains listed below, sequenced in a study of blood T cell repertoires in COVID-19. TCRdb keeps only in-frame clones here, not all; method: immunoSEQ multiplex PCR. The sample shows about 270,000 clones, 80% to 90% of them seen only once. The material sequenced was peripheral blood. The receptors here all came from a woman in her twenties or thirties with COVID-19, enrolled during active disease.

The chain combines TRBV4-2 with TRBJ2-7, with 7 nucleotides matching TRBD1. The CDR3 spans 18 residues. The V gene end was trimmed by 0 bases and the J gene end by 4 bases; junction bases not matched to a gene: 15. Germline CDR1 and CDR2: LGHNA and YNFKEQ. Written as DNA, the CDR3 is TGTGCCAGCAGCCAAGATCTAAATGGGCCAGGGGGAGAATACGAGCAGTACTTC. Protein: CASSQDLNGPGGEYEQYF.

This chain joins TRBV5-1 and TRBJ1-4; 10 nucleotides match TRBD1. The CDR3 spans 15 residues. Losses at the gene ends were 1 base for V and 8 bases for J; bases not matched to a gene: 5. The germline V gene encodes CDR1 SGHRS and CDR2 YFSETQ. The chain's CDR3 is CASSLMGQGREKLFF. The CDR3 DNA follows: TGCGCCAGCAGCTTGATGGGACAGGGGCGGGAAAAACTGTTTTTT.

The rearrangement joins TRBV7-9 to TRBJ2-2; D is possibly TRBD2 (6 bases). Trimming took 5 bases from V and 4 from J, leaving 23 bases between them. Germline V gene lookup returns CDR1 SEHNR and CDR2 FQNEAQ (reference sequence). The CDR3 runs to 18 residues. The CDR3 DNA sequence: TGTGCCAGCAGCACCCGTCCGAGGGTCCCCGGGGGCACCGGGGAGCTGTTTTTT. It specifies CASSTRPRVPGGTGELFF.

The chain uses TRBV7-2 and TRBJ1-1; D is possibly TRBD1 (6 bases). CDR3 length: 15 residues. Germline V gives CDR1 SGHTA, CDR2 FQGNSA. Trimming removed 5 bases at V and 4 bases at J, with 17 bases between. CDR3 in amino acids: CASSTPQGVFTEAFF. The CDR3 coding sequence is TGTGCCAGCAGCACCCCACAGGGAGTCTTCACTGAAGCTTTCTTT.

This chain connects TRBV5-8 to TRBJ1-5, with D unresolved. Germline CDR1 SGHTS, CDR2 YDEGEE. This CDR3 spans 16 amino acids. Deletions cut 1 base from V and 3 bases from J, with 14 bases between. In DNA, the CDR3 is TGTGCCAGCAGCTTGATTTGGGGAGAGGACAATCAGCCCCAGCATTTT. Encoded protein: CASSLIWGEDNQPQHF.